A selection of T cell receptor beta chains follows, all from one sample in a study of blood T cell repertoires in COVID-19. Using immunoSEQ multiplex PCR, the repertoire was profiled, and TCRdb retains in-frame clones only, with some absent. This table has about 170,000 clones, under 80% appearing once. Material: peripheral blood. These receptors were collected from a woman older than 75 with acute or convalescent COVID-19. Both conserved end residues are part of each CDR3. The order of the fields is clone size, V gene, CDR3 length, J gene, D gene, CDR3 protein, CDR3 DNA. D genes are given only for firm matches. Clone sizes are given selectively: once, few, many, or a class where the clone is expanded.

NA	TRBV19	15	TRBJ1-5	NA	CASSIWQGGNQPQHF	TGTGCCAGTAGTATCTGGCAGGGTGGCAATCAGCCCCAGCATTTT
NA	TRBV27	14	TRBJ1-1	NA	CASSWGTPNTEAFF	TGTGCCAGCAGTTGGGGGACACCGAACACTGAAGCTTTCTTT
few	TRBV2	16	TRBJ1-3	NA	CASSDYSYFSGNTIYF	TGTGCCAGCAGTGACTACAGTTATTTCTCTGGAAACACCATATATTTT
few	TRBV10-3	16	TRBJ2-7	NA	CATSGLGTQSSYEQYF	TGTGCCACCTCAGGGCTTGGAACCCAAAGCTCCTACGAGCAGTACTTC
NA	TRBV18	14	TRBJ1-4	TRBD1	CASSPLGTAEKLFF	TGTGCCAGCTCACCACTTGGGACAGCCGAAAAACTGTTTTTT
NA	TRBV6-1	14	TRBJ1-5	NA	CASISGPSNQPQHF	TGTGCCAGCATAAGTGGCCCCAGCAATCAGCCCCAGCATTTT
NA	TRBV4-1	16	TRBJ2-7	TRBD2	CASSPAGTSGDYEQYF	TGCGCCAGCAGCCCAGCCGGGACTAGCGGAGACTACGAGCAGTACTTC
NA	TRBV6-2/TRBV6-3	21	TRBJ1-4	TRBD1	CASSYRFGRDRGLATNEKLFF	TGTGCCAGCAGTTACCGGTTTGGCCGGGACAGGGGACTAGCAACTAATGAAAAACTGTTTTTT
NA	TRBV29-1	12	TRBJ2-5	TRBD2	CSVLREGETQYF	TGCAGCGTTTTGCGGGAGGGCGAGACCCAGTACTTC
NA	TRBV3-1/TRBV3-2	16	TRBJ2-5	TRBD2	CASSPDRTSVQETQYF	TGTGCCAGCAGTCCAGACAGGACTAGCGTCCAAGAGACCCAGTACTTC